This entry is about one T cell receptor (beta chain). The antigen is undetermined. The same CDR3 also results from other DNA sequences found in this sample. This sample was taken from a study of shared clonotypes between healthy human individuals. Study-level results: Shared clonotypes: roughly 5% naive CD4, roughly 3.8% naive CD8, about 2.2% memory CD4, roughly 0.4% memory CD8. The study found lower generation probabilities in non-shared clonotypes than in those shared by all four donors. Sampling covered blood only; tissue repertoires likely differ.

Roughly 210 ng DNA, 25,000 to 30,000 T cell genomes, went into each sorted-subset replicate PCR. Sequenced by immunoSEQ multiplex PCR; TCRdb stores in-frame clones only, minus some. The sample shows around 750,000 clones, around 67% of them seen only once. In germline, CDR1 is SGHRS, CDR2 YFSETQ. CDR3 length equals 15 residues. Trimming pared 0 bases from V and 1 base from J, leaving 10 bases between. The chain employs TRBV5-1 and TRBJ1-1; D remains ambiguous. This TCR was sampled from a woman aged 25 to 39 in good health. The sequenced material came from memory CD4+ T cells sorted from blood. The subset was: CD45RA-negative fraction. CDR3 DNA sequence: TGCGCCAGCAGCTTGGCCGTAGGAGCGAACACTGAAGCTTTCTTT. It translates to CASSLAVGANTEAFF.